Given below is one T cell receptor (beta chain) in context. The data belong to a study of blood T cell repertoires in COVID-19. Per the original data handling: Counts of nucleated cells, estimated from reference gene primer amplification, were obtained. The repertoire was sequenced with immunoSEQ multiplex PCR; TCRdb's copy has only in-frame clones and lacks some. The V and J calls and clone size are taken from that table; D and trimming were inferred from the DNA. The sample includes under 200,000 clones, roughly 86% of them seen just once. Trimming at V came to 5 bases and at J to 4 bases, leaving 16 bases not matched to a gene. CDR3 length: 19 residues. Germline V lookup: CDR1 MNHNY, CDR2 SVGAGI (reference sequence).

This TCR was recovered from a man aged 18 to 35 with acute or convalescent COVID-19. The sequenced material came from peripheral blood. The rearrangement links TRBV6-6 to TRBJ2-1; 11 nucleotides align to TRBD1. CDR3 amino acids: CASSPRDRGAHTGYNEQFF. In DNA form, the CDR3 reads TGTGCCAGCAGTCCTAGGGACAGGGGGGCCCACACGGGGTACAATGAGCAGTTCTTC.